A selection of T cell receptor beta chains follows, all from one sample in a study of blood T cell repertoires in COVID-19. Assay used: immunoSEQ multiplex PCR; TCRdb lists only in-frame clones, some missing. Of about 95,000 clones listed, 87% are singletons. The sample comprised peripheral blood. These receptors were obtained from a human donor in a cohort sampled during active COVID-19. The CDR3 runs from the conserved cysteine through the conserved F or W. The D gene is left open where the match is weak. For some rows the clone size is stated as once, few or many, or as a class when expanded; others skip it.

TRBV6-5	TRBJ2-3	TRBD2	-	TGTGCCAGCAGGACTAGCAACCCAGATACGCAGTATTTT	CASRTSNPDTQYF
TRBV2	TRBJ2-1	-	-	TGTGCCAGCAGTGAAGGGGTCCTGGGGGGAAATGAGCAGTTCTTC	CASSEGVLGGNEQFF
TRBV6-5	TRBJ2-7	-	-	TGTGCCAGCAGCAGACAGACGACCTACGAGCAGTACTTC	CASSRQTTYEQYF
TRBV6-5	TRBJ2-5	TRBD1	-	TGTGCCAGCAGTTCGGACAGGGGGTACCAAGAGACCCAGTACTTC	CASSSDRGYQETQYF
TRBV30	TRBJ2-1	-	-	TGTGCCTGGAGTTCACGTGTCGGTTCCTACAATGAGCAGTTCTTC	CAWSSRVGSYNEQFF
TRBV6-5	TRBJ2-5	TRBD2	-	TGTGCCAGCAGTTACGGAGTAGCGGGGGCCCAAGAGACCCAGTACTTC	CASSYGVAGAQETQYF
TRBV2	TRBJ1-1	TRBD1	-	TGTGCCAGCAACAGACAGGGGGGGAGCACTGAAGCTTTCTTT	CASNRQGGSTEAFF
TRBV4-3	TRBJ1-4	-	-	TGCGCCAGCAGCCAAACAGGGACGGGAAGTGAAAAACTGTTTTTT	CASSQTGTGSEKLFF
TRBV5-1	TRBJ1-5	-	-	TGCGCCAGCAGCTTGGAAGGAGGGCCTGGCAATCAGCCCCAGCATTTT	CASSLEGGPGNQPQHF
TRBV12-3/TRBV12-4	TRBJ1-1	-	once	TGTGCCAGCACTAGGGACACGAACACTGAAGCTTTCTTT	CASTRDTNTEAFF
TRBV4-1	TRBJ2-1	-	-	TGCGCCAGCAGCCAAGATTCGCGGGATGAGCAGTTCTTC	CASSQDSRDEQFF
TRBV12-5	TRBJ1-1	-	-	TGTGCTAGTGGTCCAAAGAACACTGAAGCTTTCTTT	CASGPKNTEAFF
TRBV30	TRBJ2-7	-	-	TGTGCCTGGAGTGTCCCGCCGATAGGGCGGGGAGTATTCTACGAGCAGTACTTC	CAWSVPPIGRGVFYEQYF